This T cell receptor beta chain was observed in a study of monozygotic twins with inflammatory bowel disease. Germline V gene sequence: CDR1 DFQATT, CDR2 SNEGSKA (reference sequence). This CDR3 is 16 amino acids long. After re-calling the 5' RACE reads, TCRdb lists one entry per CDR3 protein, DNA absent. The sample has fewer than 200,000 distinct CDR3 sequences. The chain employs TRBV20-1 and TRBJ1-4; the D call from TCRdb, TRBD1, cannot be confirmed without DNA. The receptor was isolated from a human donor with ulcerative colitis or Crohn's disease, or a healthy co-twin of an affected twin (not recorded which). Sequencing was performed on blood. CDR3: CSARLFTGGPNEKLFF.